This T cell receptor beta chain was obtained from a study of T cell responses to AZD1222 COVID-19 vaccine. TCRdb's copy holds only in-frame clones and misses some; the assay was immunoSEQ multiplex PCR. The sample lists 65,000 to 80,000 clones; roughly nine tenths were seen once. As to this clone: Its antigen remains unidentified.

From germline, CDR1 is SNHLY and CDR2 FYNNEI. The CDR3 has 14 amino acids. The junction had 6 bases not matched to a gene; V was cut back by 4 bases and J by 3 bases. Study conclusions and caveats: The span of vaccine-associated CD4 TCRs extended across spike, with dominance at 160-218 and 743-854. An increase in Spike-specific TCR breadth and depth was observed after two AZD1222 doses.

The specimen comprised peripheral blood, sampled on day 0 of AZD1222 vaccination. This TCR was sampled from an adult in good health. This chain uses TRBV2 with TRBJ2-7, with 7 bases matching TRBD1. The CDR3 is CASSASRGNYEQYF. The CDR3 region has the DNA TGTGCCAGCAGTGCTTCCAGGGGGAACTACGAGCAGTACTTC.